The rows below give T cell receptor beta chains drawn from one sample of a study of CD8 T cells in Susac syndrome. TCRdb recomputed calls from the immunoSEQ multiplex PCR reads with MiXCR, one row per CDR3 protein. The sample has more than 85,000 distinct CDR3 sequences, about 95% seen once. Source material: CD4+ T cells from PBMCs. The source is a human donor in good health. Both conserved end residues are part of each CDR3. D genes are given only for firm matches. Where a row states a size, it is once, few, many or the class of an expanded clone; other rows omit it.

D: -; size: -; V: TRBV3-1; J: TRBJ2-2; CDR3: CASGTPTNTGELFF; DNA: TGTGCCAGCGGGACTCCGACGAACACCGGGGAGCTGTTTTTT
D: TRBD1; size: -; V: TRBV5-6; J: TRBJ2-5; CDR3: CASSRGGQGGETQYF; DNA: TGTGCCAGCAGCAGGGGGGGACAGGGCGGAGAGACCCAGTACTTC
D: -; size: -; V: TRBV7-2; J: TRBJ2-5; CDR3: CASTSTGRETQYF; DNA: TGTGCCAGCACCTCGACAGGTAGAGAGACCCAGTACTTC
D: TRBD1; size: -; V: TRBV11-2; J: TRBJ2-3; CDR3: CASSPQTGVRTDTQYF; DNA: TGTGCCAGCAGCCCCCAGACAGGGGTCCGCACAGATACGCAGTATTTT
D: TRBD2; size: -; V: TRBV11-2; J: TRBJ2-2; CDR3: CASSPRGGGADTGELFF; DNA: TGTGCCAGCAGCCCAAGGGGCGGGGGGGCGGACACCGGGGAGCTGTTTTTT
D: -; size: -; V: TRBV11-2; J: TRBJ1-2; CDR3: CASSHKTYGYTF; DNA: TGTGCCAGCAGCCATAAAACCTATGGCTACACCTTC
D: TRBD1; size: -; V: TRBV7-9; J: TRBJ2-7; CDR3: CASSPRQGDHEQYF; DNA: TGTGCCAGCAGCCCCAGACAGGGGGACCACGAGCAGTACTTC
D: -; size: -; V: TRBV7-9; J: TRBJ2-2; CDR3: CASSSGGRGSLNTGELFF; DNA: TGTGCCAGCAGCTCCGGGGGCAGGGGCTCGTTGAACACCGGGGAGCTGTTTTTT
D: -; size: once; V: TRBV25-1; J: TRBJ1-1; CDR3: CASTGSYEAFF; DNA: TGTGCCAGCACCGGGTCGTATGAAGCTTTCTTT
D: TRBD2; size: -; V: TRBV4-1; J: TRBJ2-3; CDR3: CASSQAQLAGPTDTQYF; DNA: TGCGCCAGCAGCCAAGCCCAGCTAGCGGGACCCACAGATACGCAGTATTTT
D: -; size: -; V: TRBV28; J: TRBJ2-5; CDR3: CASSFGGPGETQYF; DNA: TGTGCCAGCAGTTTCGGCGGGCCGGGGGAGACCCAGTACTTC
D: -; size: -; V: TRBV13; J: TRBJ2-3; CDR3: CASSFGRSKRTDTQYF; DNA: TGTGCCAGCAGCTTCGGACGGTCTAAACGCACAGATACGCAGTATTTT
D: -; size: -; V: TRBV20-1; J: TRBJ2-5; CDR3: CSARDSLAETQYF; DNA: TGCAGTGCTAGAGATAGCCTAGCTGAGACCCAGTACTTC